One sample yielded the 25 T cell receptor beta chains listed below, sequenced in a study of cytomegalovirus exposure and HLA in healthy donors. Use of 60 Vbeta and 13 Jbeta primers characterized the PCR. Produced via immunoSEQ multiplex PCR; TCRdb's table is partial and in-frame only. The sample includes approximately 100,000 clones, 74% seen only once; the top ten take 2% to 2.5%. The specimen was PBMCs. These receptors came from a human donor in good health.

V and J are TRBV6-6 and TRBJ2-2, with a weak D call TRBD1 (6 bases). V was pared by 6 bases and J by 0 bases, with 11 bases between. The CDR3 has 15 residues. Germline CDR1 and CDR2: MNHNY and SVGAGI (reference sequence). For the CDR3, the DNA is TGTGCCAGCAGACGAGGGACATCGAACACCGGGGAGCTGTTTTTT. Encoded protein: CASRRGTSNTGELFF.

The chain couples TRBV7-9 to TRBJ2-2; D perhaps matches TRBD2 (6 bases). The CDR3 is 14 residues long. Trimming pared 5 bases from V and 7 bases from J, leaving 14 bases between. Germline CDR1 SEHNR, CDR2 FQNEAQ (reference sequence). The CDR3 protein is CASSGDWGIGELFF. CDR3 coding DNA: TGTGCCAGCAGCGGGGACTGGGGGATCGGGGAGCTGTTTTTT.

This clone was detected only once. The chain has TRBV19 and TRBJ2-7, with 9 bases fitting TRBD2. After removal of 5 bases from V and 2 bases from J, the junction contained 7 bases not matched to a gene. The germline CDR1 and CDR2 sequences are LNHDA and SQIVND (reference sequence). The CDR3 runs to 15 residues. The CDR3 DNA reads as TGTGCCAGTAGTGATATAGCGGGGGCAACCTACGAGCAGTACTTC. Translated, it gives CASSDIAGATYEQYF.

The chain has TRBV28 and TRBJ2-5; 10 bases are shared with TRBD2. CDR3 length: 15 residues. Germline V gene lookup returns CDR1 MDHEN and CDR2 SYDVKM. V shed 7 bases and J 2 bases; nucleotides not matched to a gene: 7. Here the CDR3 reads CASTEAGGPQETQYF. The CDR3 coding sequence is TGTGCCAGCACAGAAGCGGGAGGGCCGCAAGAGACCCAGTACTTC.

The chain links TRBV21-1 to TRBJ2-7; the D call in the table, TRBD2, was not verified against the DNA. TRBV21-1 is deemed a pseudogene. This CDR3 has 16 amino acids. The DNA of the CDR3 is TGTGCCAGCAGCAAAGTCCGGTCCCTTAGAACCTACGAGCAGTACTTC. This codes for CASSKVRSLRTYEQYF.

V is TRBV6-4 and J is TRBJ2-3, with D possibly being TRBD1 (5 bases). V shed 4 bases and J shed 5 bases, with 10 bases lying between them. The CDR3 runs 13 residues. CDR1 and CDR2 (germline): MRHNA, SNTAGT. The CDR3 bases are TGTGCCAGCAGTGCCGTAAGGGGAGATACGCAGTATTTT. This sequence encodes CASSAVRGDTQYF.

The V and J genes are TRBV28 and TRBJ1-5; no firm D call. V lost 5 bases, J lost 0 bases, and 11 bases lay in between. This CDR3 region has 15 residues. The germline gives CDR1 MDHEN, CDR2 SYDVKM. As DNA, the CDR3 is TGTGCCAGCAGTCCGGGGTTTTATAGCAATCAGCCCCAGCATTTT. This codes for CASSPGFYSNQPQHF.

Here the CDR3 reads CASSPAGTVYNSPLHF. In DNA form, the CDR3 reads TGTGCCAGCAGTCCGGCCGGGACAGTGTATAATTCACCCCTCCACTTT. The rearrangement uses TRBV27 and TRBJ1-6; 7 nucleotides line up with TRBD1. In germline, CDR1 is MNHEY, CDR2 SMNVEV (reference sequence). The CDR3 consists of 16 residues. V shed 5 bases, J shed 4 bases, and the junction held 8 bases outside the gene matches.

The genes are TRBV27 and TRBJ1-4; D perhaps matches TRBD1 (6 bases). Per germline, CDR1 MNHEY and CDR2 SMNVEV (reference sequence). The CDR3 consists of 15 residues. With 3 bases removed from V and 6 bases from J, the gap between germline ends came to 14 bases. Here the CDR3 reads CASSFPPDSHEKLFF. The CDR3, as DNA: TGTGCCAGCAGTTTCCCCCCGGACAGCCATGAAAAACTGTTTTTT. The whole variable domain, filled in from reference TRBV27 and TRBJ1-4, reads EAQVTQNPRYLITVTGKKLTVTCSQNMNHEYMSWYRQDPGLGLRQIYYSMNVEVTDKGDVPEGYKVSRKEKRNFPLILESPSPNQTSLYFCASSFPPDSHEKLFFGSGTQLSVL.

V and J are TRBV5-4 and TRBJ2-1; D might be TRBD2 (6 bases). The CDR3 is 14 residues long. V lost 1 base and J 3 bases, leaving 8 bases between the germline ends. CDR1 and CDR2 from the germline V gene are SGHNT and YYREEE (reference sequence). DNA for the CDR3: TGTGCCAGCAGCTTGCGGGGGATCTACAATGAGCAGTTCTTC. It yields the protein CASSLRGIYNEQFF.

The rearrangement links TRBV30 to TRBJ1-5; the match to TRBD1 covers 12 bases. CDR1 and CDR2 (germline): GTSNPN, SVGIG (reference sequence). Trimming cost V 2 bases and J 6 bases; bases outside gene matches: 5. CDR3 length: 15 residues. CDR3 sequence (DNA): TGTGCCTGGAGTTGGGGACAGGGGGCGGGTCAGCCCCAGCATTTT. Protein: CAWSWGQGAGQPQHF.

The genes are TRBV9 and TRBJ1-2; perhaps TRBD1 as D (6 bases). The CDR3 has 16 residues. V dropped 2 bases and J dropped 11 bases, with 25 bases sitting between them. Germline lookup yields CDR1 SGDLS and CDR2 YYNGEE. CDR3 nucleotide sequence: TGTGCCAGCAGCGTTCGGGACACTGCGTCCCCAAGCAATTACACCTTC. Translation gives CASSVRDTASPSNYTF.

This chain connects TRBV19 to TRBJ1-2, with D unclear. Germline V gives CDR1 LNHDA, CDR2 SQIVND (reference sequence). V lost 6 bases, J lost 5 bases, and 13 bases lay in between. This CDR3 contains 13 residues. The CDR3: CASRSGDPYGYTF. CDR3 sequence (DNA): TGTGCCAGTAGGTCCGGGGATCCTTATGGCTACACCTTC.

The CDR3 spells CASSFQAGDYEQFF. The CDR3 DNA sequence: TGTGCCAGCAGCTTTCAAGCGGGAGATTATGAGCAGTTCTTC. The rearrangement links TRBV7-7 to TRBJ2-1; 8 bases match TRBD2. This CDR3 region has 14 residues. CDR1 and CDR2 (germline): SSHAT, FNYEAQ (reference sequence). The trim removed 3 bases at V and 8 bases at J, leaving 6 bases unmatched.

This chain connects TRBV29-1 to TRBJ2-3, with 7 bases fitting TRBD2. CDR1 is SQVTM, CDR2 ANQGSEA, per germline. Losses at the gene ends were 5 bases for V and 3 bases for J; bases not matched to a gene: 8. The CDR3 loop spans 14 amino acids. The CDR3 protein is CSVKAGAGTDTQYF. The CDR3 bases are TGCAGCGTTAAGGCGGGAGCGGGGACAGATACGCAGTATTTT.

This chain joins TRBV25-1 and TRBJ1-4; D is uncertain. CDR1 and CDR2 from the germline V gene are MGHDK and SYGVNS. Deletions cut 2 bases from V and 8 bases from J, with 18 bases between. The CDR3 consists of 16 residues. As DNA, the CDR3 is TGTGCCAGCAGTGAACCGCCCCAAGGAGGTCTAGAAAAACTGTTTTTT. Protein product: CASSEPPQGGLEKLFF. The full variable domain, with the rest looked up from reference TRBV25-1 and TRBJ1-4, is EADIYQTPRYLVIGTGKKITLECSQTMGHDKMYWYQQDPGMELHLIHYSYGVNSTEKGDLSSESTVSRIRTEHFPLTLESARPSHTSQYLCASSEPPQGGLEKLFFGSGTQLSVL.

V gene TRBV23-1 combines with J gene TRBJ2-2; D possibly corresponds to TRBD1 (6 bases). TRBV23-1 is treated as an ORF (open reading frame) with a function not yet certain. With 3 bases removed from V and 4 bases from J, the gap between germline ends came to 15 bases. The CDR3 sequence is 16 residues long. This CDR3 reads CASSHPRGLGTGELFF. In DNA, the CDR3 is TGCGCCAGCAGTCATCCCAGGGGATTGGGCACCGGGGAGCTGTTTTTT.

The chain couples TRBV11-2 to TRBJ1-6, with 9 bases identical to TRBD1. CDR1 SGHAT and CDR2 FQNNGV come from the germline V gene. This CDR3 region has 15 residues. The V and J ends lost 5 bases and 10 bases, in that order; junction bases with no gene match: 9. The CDR3 is CASSPGTGLGSPLHF. The CDR3 region has the DNA TGTGCCAGCAGCCCCGGGACAGGGCTGGGATCACCCCTCCACTTT. The complete variable domain, with remaining parts taken from reference TRBV11-2 and TRBJ1-6, reads EAGVAQSPRYKIIEKRQSVAFWCNPISGHATLYWYQQILGQGPKLLIQFQNNGVVDDSQLPKDRFSAERLKGVDSTLKIQPAKLEDSAVYLCASSPGTGLGSPLHFGNGTRLTVT.

V is TRBV15 and J is TRBJ1-5; D perhaps matches TRBD1 (5 bases). The V and J ends lost 2 bases and 6 bases respectively, with 11 bases between them. Germline-derived CDR1 and CDR2 are LNHNV and YYDKDF (reference sequence). The CDR3 consists of 14 residues. DNA of the CDR3: TGTGCCACCAGCAGACAGGGTGGATCTCAGCCCCAGCATTTT. It specifies CATSRQGGSQPQHF. Variable domain in full (rest from reference TRBV15 and TRBJ1-5): DAMVIQNPRYQVTQFGKPVTLSCSQTLNHNVMYWYQQKSSQAPKLLFHYYDKDFNNEADTPDNFQSRRPNTSFCFLDIRSPGLGDTAMYLCATSRQGGSQPQHFGDGTRLSIL.

The chain employs TRBV4-3 and TRBJ2-5, with 9 bases matching TRBD1. The CDR3 spans 16 residues. Germline trimming cut 0 bases from V and 11 bases from J; bases unmatched to any gene: 13. Germline V gene sequence: CDR1 LGHNA, CDR2 YSLEER. The CDR3 here is CASSQDPGTGIGEQYF. CDR3 bases: TGCGCCAGCAGCCAAGATCCCGGGACAGGGATCGGGGAGCAGTACTTC.

The chain couples TRBV5-1 to TRBJ2-5; D not resolved. The CDR3 loop spans 13 amino acids. Trimming removed 5 bases at V and 4 bases at J, with 12 bases between. Germline CDR1 reads SGHRS; CDR2 reads YFSETQ. The CDR3 loop reads CASRRILGETQYF. CDR3 nucleotide sequence: TGCGCCAGCAGACGAATCCTAGGAGAGACCCAGTACTTC.

This clone has only a few counts. The chain couples TRBV10-2 to TRBJ2-7, with a possible D match to TRBD2 (6 bases). V was clipped by 0 bases and J by 2 bases, with 11 bases between them. This CDR3 spans 15 amino acids. From germline, CDR1 is WSHSY and CDR2 SAAADI. The CDR3 loop reads CASSESGGAAYEQYF. In DNA form, the CDR3 reads TGCGCCAGCAGTGAGTCCGGGGGAGCAGCCTACGAGCAGTACTTC.

This chain links TRBV28 with TRBJ1-2; 8 bases map to TRBD1. This CDR3 region has 14 residues. V lost 6 bases, J lost 10 bases, and 13 bases stayed unmatched. Germline V gene sequence: CDR1 MDHEN, CDR2 SYDVKM. The CDR3 here is CASSPRTGLFDYTF. The CDR3 DNA sequence: TGTGCCAGCAGCCCGAGGACAGGGCTCTTTGACTACACCTTC.

CDR3 region: CASSQDGTSGERQFF. The CDR3 DNA reads as TGCGCCAGCAGCCAAGATGGGACTAGCGGGGAACGGCAGTTCTTC. The chain links TRBV4-3 to TRBJ2-1; 13 nucleotides agree with TRBD2. V was pared by 0 bases and J by 12 bases, with 5 bases of the junction left unmatched. The CDR3 consists of 15 residues. Germline V gene sequence: CDR1 LGHNA, CDR2 YSLEER.

The V gene is TRBV7-9, the J gene TRBJ2-1; 10 bases map to TRBD2. The CDR3 sequence is 16 residues long. Trimming removed 4 bases from V and 7 bases from J; junction bases left unmatched: 10. The germline V gene has CDR1 SEHNR and CDR2 FQNEAQ (reference sequence). The CDR3 bases are TGTGCCAGCAGCTCCCCTGGGAGCGGGAGGGGGAATGAGCAGTTCTTC. Translating it yields CASSSPGSGRGNEQFF.